This T cell receptor (beta chain) was retrieved from a study of T cells in Graves' hyperthyroidism and ophthalmopathy. TCR beta CDR3 region amplification was performed from RNA transcripts. When the TCR CDR3 underwent first-round RT-PCR, the HTBI primer set was used. TCRdb passed the multiplex PCR reads through MiXCR, listing each CDR3 protein once. This sample yields hundreds of thousands of distinct CDR3 sequences, of which about 14% are seen a single time; 12% belongs to the top ten. CDR3 size: 12 residues. Looked up from germline, CDR1 is SGHAT and CDR2 is FQNNGV. Between the trimmed V and J ends, which lost 1 base and 10 bases, there was a span of 8 bases. This clonotype has a count of ten or more.

This chain links TRBV11-2 with TRBJ2-1, with D maybe TRBD2 (5 bases). Sequencing was done on a sample of blood. The receptor comes from a woman between 50 and 59 years old with Graves' ophthalmopathy. As DNA, the CDR3 is TGTGCCAGCAGCTTAGTAGGCGGGGAGCAGTTCTTC. Translation gives CASSLVGGEQFF.